The present T cell receptor (beta chain) was sequenced within a study of cytomegalovirus exposure and HLA in healthy donors. Study information: In an early release, HLA-typed donors contributed some 88 million unique TCR sequences. Study findings and constraints: Accurate HLA-A and HLA-B prediction from TCR beta sequences was reported for most subjects.

This clone appeared a few times. What it recognizes is unknown. The germline V and J ends were trimmed by 8 bases and 3 bases, with 7 bases remaining between them. The CDR3 loop spans 11 amino acids. Germline CDR1 reads SGHVS; CDR2 reads FQNEAQ. This PCR relied on a set of 60 Vbeta primers and 13 Jbeta primers. Sequenced by immunoSEQ multiplex PCR; TCRdb stores in-frame clones only, minus some. The sample has roughly 140,000 clones; 82% are singletons. The chain carries TRBV7-8 and TRBJ2-5; D perhaps matches TRBD2 (5 bases). Sequenced: PBMCs. The clonotype originates from a male donor in good health and CMV-seronegative. The CDR3 loop is CASDSEETQYF. The CDR3 DNA follows: TGTGCCAGCGATAGCGAAGAGACCCAGTACTTC.